This T cell receptor beta chain emerged from a study of blood T cell repertoires in COVID-19. Study-level background: Acute-phase and convalescent COVID-19 samples originated in the United States, Italy and Spain. PBMCs, B-cell-depleted T cells, or T cells provided the cDNA or gDNA that made up the material.

Trimming cost V 2 bases and J 4 bases; bases outside gene matches: 7. The CDR3 totals 15 residues. The germline V gene encodes CDR1 LNHDA and CDR2 SQIVND (reference sequence). Per the authors' pipeline: Estimates of nucleated cell counts were drawn from the amplification of reference gene primers. Method: immunoSEQ multiplex PCR; TCRdb's copy keeps in-frame clones and lacks some. The DNA gave D and trimming, while V, J and clone size come from that table. Of 35,000 to 50,000 clones listed, around 89% are singletons. The clonotype was recovered from a man in his fifties or sixties with active COVID-19. V and J are TRBV19 and TRBJ1-2; 7 nucleotides line up with TRBD1. The specimen was peripheral blood. The CDR3 DNA reads as TGTGCCAGTAGTATACTATCGGCAGGGGGCTATGGCTACACCTTC. Protein sequence: CASSILSAGGYGYTF.